One and the same sample provided the 24 T cell receptor beta chains below, sequenced in a study of glioma-infiltrating T cells. Using RNA template, CDR3s of TCR alpha and beta were amplified with iRepertoire arm-PCR. In TCRdb, the multiplex PCR reads were re-called with MiXCR into one record per CDR3 protein. There are around 390,000 distinct CDR3 sequences in the sample; roughly two fifths occur only once, and 12% lies in the top ten. Sequenced: glioma tissue, nonneoplastic brain tissue, or PBMCs (not recorded which). These receptors originate from a human donor with low-grade glioma or glioblastoma, undergoing nonglioma brain surgery, or in good health (not recorded which).

CDR3 protein: CASSSPRQGGRDEQFF. CDR3 DNA: TGTGCCAGCAGTTCCCCTAGACAGGGAGGGCGCGATGAGCAGTTCTTC. The J gene is TRBJ2-1, the V gene TRBV28; D may correspond to TRBD1 or TRBD2 (7 bases each). V was cut by 4 bases and J by 8 bases, with 21 bases left in between. From germline, CDR1 is MDHEN and CDR2 SYDVKM. This CDR3 region has 16 residues.

As for this clonotype: This is likely a read error, given that the CDR3 carries no conserved phenylalanine or tryptophan at its end. The rearrangement joins TRBV20-1 to TRBJ2-1, with unresolved D. The V gene lost 3 bases and the J gene lost 2 bases, with 11 bases spanning the gap. CDR1 and CDR2 (germline): DFQATT, SNEGSKA (reference sequence). This CDR3 comprises 14 residues. In DNA, the CDR3 is TGCAGTGCTAGCCAGGACGGTGCCTACAATGAGCAGTTCCTC. The encoded protein is CSASQDGAYNEQFL.

This clonotype came up a few times. The J gene is TRBJ1-2, the V gene TRBV20-1; D is undetermined. Germline CDR1 reads DFQATT; CDR2 reads SNEGSKA (reference sequence). V dropped 1 base and J dropped 4 bases, with 19 bases sitting between them. The CDR3 is made up of 16 amino acids. In DNA form, the CDR3 reads TGCAGTGCTAGAGGAGCGGCCGACCGTATTTCCTATGGCTACACCTTC. It encodes CSARGAADRISYGYTF.

The chain carries TRBV7-9 and TRBJ2-2; unclear D gene. V dropped 3 bases and J dropped 7 bases, with 6 bases sitting between them. This CDR3 has 12 residues. Germline CDR1 SEHNR, CDR2 FQNEAQ (reference sequence). The CDR3 sequence: CASSLTDGELFF. CDR3 DNA sequence: TGTGCCAGCAGCTTGACCGACGGGGAGCTGTTTTTT.

The chain carries TRBV29-1 and TRBJ1-1, with 8 bases aligning to TRBD1. CDR1 is SQVTM and CDR2 is ANQGSEA in the germline V gene. V lost 6 bases, J lost 0 bases, and 3 bases stayed unmatched. This CDR3 is 13 amino acids long. The CDR3 nucleotides are TGCAGCGTCATGACAGGGGTGAACACTGAAGCTTTCTTT. Protein product: CSVMTGVNTEAFF.

The chain links TRBV29-1 to TRBJ2-3; D not resolved. V was clipped by 5 bases and J by 0 bases, with 9 bases between them. Germline lookup yields CDR1 SQVTM and CDR2 ANQGSEA. This CDR3 region has 13 residues. This chain's CDR3 is CSVMAVSTDTQYF. CDR3 bases: TGCAGCGTTATGGCGGTGAGCACAGATACGCAGTATTTT.

This clonotype has at least ten counts. This rearrangement joins TRBV27 to TRBJ1-1, with no clear D. The germline V gene encodes CDR1 MNHEY and CDR2 SMNVEV (reference sequence). The CDR3 is 15 amino acids. The V and J ends lost 3 bases and 6 bases respectively, with 17 bases between them. In nucleotides, the CDR3 is TGTGCCAGCAGTTTTTGGTCCCCATCGGGCCCTGAAGCTTTCTTT. This sequence encodes CASSFWSPSGPEAFF.

CDR3 bases: TGTGCCAGCAGAGCGGCAGGGGCAACCTACGGCTACACCTTC. Encoded protein: CASRAAGATYGYTF. The chain is built from TRBV6-1 and TRBJ1-2; a weak D match, TRBD1 (6 bases). The CDR3 sequence is 14 residues long. Trimming pared 6 bases from V and 8 bases from J, leaving 19 bases between. Per the germline V gene, CDR1 is MNHNS and CDR2 is SASEGT.

The table lists this clonotype with many counts. The CDR3 loop reads CASSPADQETQYF. The CDR3 nucleotides are TGTGCCAGCAGCCCAGCGGACCAAGAGACCCAGTACTTC. This chain joins TRBV6-2 or TRBV6-3 and TRBJ2-5, with D possibly matching TRBD2 (5 bases). V lost 6 bases to trimming and J lost 0 bases, with 8 bases between them. The CDR3 runs to 13 residues. The V gene's germline CDR1 is MNHEY and CDR2 SVGEGT.

In its sample, this clonotype was seen a few times. The chain recombines TRBV5-8 with TRBJ1-6; a weak D match, TRBD1 (6 bases). Germline V gene data show CDR1 as SGHTS and CDR2 as YDEGEE. The ends were cut back, 7 bases at V and 7 bases at J, with 12 bases in the middle. The CDR3 consists of 13 residues. The CDR3 nucleotides are TGTGCCAGCGTCCAGGGGATGAATTCACCCCTCCACTTT. As protein: CASVQGMNSPLHF.

Concerning this clonotype: With a much larger clone just one base away, this may be a read error. The J gene is TRBJ2-7, the V gene TRBV20-1; no clear D gene. The CDR3 covers 13 residues. Germline V gene lookup returns CDR1 DFQATT and CDR2 SNEGSKA (reference sequence). The CDR3 is CSARTGRTYEQHF. The CDR3 region has the DNA TGCAGTGCTAGAACGGGTCGAACCTACGAGCAGCACTTC.

This clonotype has just a few counts. The chain couples TRBV20-1 to TRBJ2-3; D might be TRBD2 (6 bases). CDR1 is DFQATT, CDR2 SNEGSKA, per germline (reference sequence). The CDR3 length is 17 residues. CDR3 DNA sequence: TGCAGAGCCGGGACTCCCATATACAATAGACTCACAGATACGCAGTATTTT. This translates into CRAGTPIYNRLTDTQYF.

The genes are TRBV28 and TRBJ2-7; 7 bases match TRBD1. V was clipped by 6 bases and J by 7 bases; unmatched bases: 6. Germline V CDR1 and CDR2: MDHEN, SYDVKM. This CDR3 contains 12 residues. The CDR3 here is CASRPTGWEQYF. The CDR3 DNA follows: TGTGCCAGCAGACCGACAGGGTGGGAGCAGTACTTC.

With respect to this clonotype: Since no conserved phenylalanine or tryptophan closes the CDR3, a read error is the likely cause. The chain links TRBV6-5 to TRBJ2-2; maybe TRBD2 (6 bases). This CDR3 region has 17 residues. Germline CDR1 reads MNHEY; CDR2 reads SVGAGI. Trimming took off 0 bases at V and 4 bases at J, with 15 bases between the two ends. CDR3 nucleotide sequence: TGTGCCAGCAGTTACTCGGCGCGGCTAGCGAGCACCGGGGAGCTGTTTCTT. As protein: CASSYSARLASTGELFL.

There are a few counts of this clonotype. This chain connects TRBV3-1 to TRBJ1-6; D ambiguous. V lost 5 bases and J 14 bases, leaving 10 bases between the germline ends. The V gene's germline CDR1 is LGHDT and CDR2 YNNKEL (reference sequence). The CDR3 totals 11 residues. The CDR3 spells CASSFTGTLHF. The CDR3 DNA sequence: TGTGCCAGCAGCTTTACCGGGACCCTCCACTTT.

Of note for this clonotype: One end of the junction is discordant with germline, which a read error may explain. V is TRBV7-2 and J is TRBJ2-1; D is unclear. The germline V gene encodes CDR1 SGHTA and CDR2 FQGNSA. The CDR3 has 14 amino acids. The CDR3 DNA sequence: TGTGCCAGCAGCTTAGGACACTCCTACGATGAGCAGTTCTTC. Translating gives CASSLGHSYDEQFF.

Worth noting for this clonotype: The germline gene is not matched at one end of the junction; a read error may be the cause. The V call is TRBV27, the J call TRBJ1-6; the D gene is possibly TRBD1 (5 bases). CDR3 length equals 13 residues. The germline gives CDR1 MNHEY, CDR2 SMNVEV (reference sequence). Here the CDR3 reads CAISWGLSSPLHF. The DNA of the CDR3 is TGTGCCATCAGTTGGGGACTGAGTTCACCCCTCCACTTT.

At least ten counts were recorded for this clonotype. The chain uses TRBV27 and TRBJ1-1, with D unclear. Germline V CDR1 and CDR2: MNHEY, SMNVEV (reference sequence). The CDR3 runs to 13 residues. V dropped 3 bases and J dropped 5 bases, with 10 bases sitting between them. In nucleotides, the CDR3 is TGTGCCAGCAGTTTTGTACGCCGGACTGAAGCTTTCTTT. Its translation is CASSFVRRTEAFF.

This clonotype was detected a few times. The chain is built from TRBV7-9 and TRBJ2-7, with D unresolved. The germline V gene encodes CDR1 SEHNR and CDR2 FQNEAQ (reference sequence). The V end was cut by 3 bases, the J end by 1 base, with 7 bases between. The CDR3 sequence is 13 residues long. CDR3 in amino acids: CASSFTESYEQYF. CDR3 in DNA: TGTGCCAGCAGCTTTACCGAATCCTACGAGCAGTACTTC.

The CDR3 sequence is CATSTVYEQYF. Written as DNA, the CDR3 is TGTGCCACCTCCACAGTCTACGAGCAGTACTTC. The rearrangement uses TRBV25-1 and TRBJ2-7; D is ambiguous. CDR3 size: 11 residues. The V gene's germline CDR1 is MGHDK and CDR2 SYGVNS. V was shortened by 10 bases and J by 3 bases, with 10 bases between the two germline ends.

There are many counts of this clonotype. The rearrangement links TRBV6-5 to TRBJ2-7; D is possibly TRBD1 (6 bases). Trimming took 0 bases from V and 1 from J, leaving 10 bases between them. From germline, CDR1 is MNHEY and CDR2 SVGAGI. The CDR3 length is 15 residues. The CDR3 DNA sequence: TGTGCCAGCAGTTACTCAGGGGGAGAATCCTACGAGCAGTACTTC. Its translation is CASSYSGGESYEQYF.

There are many counts of this clonotype. The gene calls are TRBV20-1 and TRBJ2-5; D not resolved. The V and J ends lost 3 bases and 2 bases respectively, with 10 bases between them. CDR1 DFQATT and CDR2 SNEGSKA come from the germline V gene (reference sequence). This CDR3 region has 13 residues. The CDR3 spells CSARWQPQETQYF. In DNA, the CDR3 is TGCAGTGCTAGGTGGCAGCCACAAGAGACCCAGTACTTC.

In its sample, this clonotype was seen a few times. The chain recombines TRBV7-9 with TRBJ1-4, with TRBD1 matching 7 bases. The CDR3 sequence is 16 residues long. V was clipped by 3 bases and J by 2 bases; unmatched bases: 6. Germline CDR1 is SEHNR and CDR2 is FQNEAQ (reference sequence). The CDR3 DNA is TGTGCCAGCAGCTTCTTCAGGGGGGAGACTAATGAAAAACTGTTTTTT. This codes for CASSFFRGETNEKLFF.

This CDR3 reads CASSLGDSGTGDEKLFF. The CDR3 DNA reads TGCGCCAGCAGCTTGGGCGACTCCGGGACAGGGGATGAAAAACTGTTTTTT. This chain joins TRBV5-1 and TRBJ1-4, with 10 bases that match TRBD1. CDR1 and CDR2 (germline): SGHRS, YFSETQ. The CDR3 sequence is 17 residues long. The junction had 8 bases not matched to a gene; V was cut back by 0 bases and J by 6 bases.